A single sample is the source of the 5 T cell receptor beta chains below, sequenced in a study of T-cell memory formation after mild COVID-19. Using its own MiXCR run on the 5' RACE reads, TCRdb lists one record per CDR3 protein. The profile shows about 340,000 distinct CDR3 sequences, about 15% of them singletons. The source material was PBMCs or a T cell subset sorted from them (not recorded which). The receptors were gathered from a man aged 18 to 30 who had mild COVID-19 (a few samples of this study predate the infection). Cell type and time point are not known.

The gene calls are TRBV7-2 and TRBJ2-7, with D possibly matching TRBD2 (5 bases). The CDR3 length is 13 residues. Trimming took 3 bases from V and 4 from J, leaving 10 bases between them. Germline CDR1 reads SGHTA; CDR2 reads FQGNSA. The CDR3 region has the DNA TGTGCCAGCAGCTTCGTGGGAGCTTACGAGCAGTACTTC. Residues: CASSFVGAYEQYF.

This chain uses TRBV25-1 with TRBJ2-7, with D unresolved. V was cut by 2 bases and J by 1 base, with 12 bases left in between. This CDR3 is built from 15 residues. CDR1 and CDR2 (germline): MGHDK, SYGVNS. The CDR3 sequence: CASSEDVGRSYEQYF. The CDR3 nucleotides are TGTGCCAGCAGTGAAGACGTAGGACGGTCCTACGAGCAGTACTTC.

This clonotype was seen many times. J is TRBJ2-7 and V is TRBV5-1; 7 nucleotides match TRBD1. Trimming at V came to 1 base and at J to 4 bases, leaving 14 bases not matched to a gene. CDR1 is SGHRS and CDR2 is YFSETQ in the germline V gene. CDR3 length: 17 amino acids. The CDR3 DNA reads as TGCGCCAGCAGCTTGTGGGGACAGACGAGCGGATATTACGAGCAGTACTTC. Translated, it gives CASSLWGQTSGYYEQYF.

This clonotype has more than one count but fewer than ten. The chain links TRBV3-1 to TRBJ1-1, with D hard to call. The CDR3 length is 13 residues. Looked up from germline, CDR1 is LGHDT and CDR2 is YNNKEL (reference sequence). V dropped 11 bases and J dropped 4 bases, with 17 bases sitting between them. The CDR3 nucleotides are TGTGCCTCGGAAGCCTCAAGAAGCACTGAAGCTTTCTTT. This codes for CASEASRSTEAFF.

The CDR3 region is CASSPRTGKATDTQYF. The CDR3 bases are TGTGCCAGCAGCCCCAGGACAGGGAAAGCGACAGATACGCAGTATTTT. The chain combines TRBV12-3 or TRBV12-4 with TRBJ2-3; 8 bases line up with TRBD1. The CDR3 is made up of 16 amino acids. J gave up 3 bases and V 6 bases, and 11 bases lay outside the gene matches.